Below, one TCR beta chain is given with its context. This sample was included in a study of blood T cell repertoires in COVID-19. Looking at the study overall: The cDNA or gDNA used as material had been derived from T cells, B-cell-depleted T cells, or PBMCs.

The junction had 7 bases not matched to a gene; V was cut back by 3 bases and J by 11 bases. The CDR3 contains 13 residues. Source study methods: Estimation of nucleated cell counts relied on the amplification of reference gene primers. The table came from immunoSEQ multiplex PCR; TCRdb's copy has only in-frame clones and leaves some out. That table furnishes V, J and clone size, whereas the DNA furnished D and trimming. This table holds some 26,000 clones, roughly 85% found once. This TCR came from a woman in her forties or fifties with active COVID-19. V is TRBV12-3 or TRBV12-4 and J is TRBJ1-1; 9 bases match TRBD1. Sequenced material: peripheral blood. The DNA for the CDR3 is TGTGCCAGCAGTTTTTCCGGGACAGGGATGGCTTTCTTT. This translates into CASSFSGTGMAFF.